The rows below give T cell receptor beta chains drawn from one sample of a study of control samples from healthy donors and cancer patients. Only in-frame clones appear in the TCRdb table, and some are missing; sequencing was by immunoSEQ multiplex PCR. This sample has 150,000 to 200,000 clones; 88% occur once, and the top ten carry less than 2%. Sample: blood. Receptor source: a man in his late teens or twenties in good health. CDR3s include the opening cysteine and the closing phenylalanine or tryptophan. D genes are given only for firm matches. Size is stated for part of the rows, as once, few or many counts, or as a class when the clone is expanded.

v_gene	d_gene	j_gene	abundance	CDR3nt	CDR3aa
TRBV6-1	NA	TRBJ1-1	once	TGTGCCAGCAGTGAGTTCTTACCGGGACTGCCGCACACTGAAGCTTTCTTT	CASSEFLPGLPHTEAFF
TRBV5-4	TRBD1	TRBJ1-6	NA	TGTGCCAGCAGCAGCCTCTCCGGGACAGATAATTCACCCCTCCACTTT	CASSSLSGTDNSPLHF
TRBV20-1	NA	TRBJ1-5	few	TGCAGTGCTAGTTCTGGGCGCAGCCAGCCCCAGCATTTT	CSASSGRSQPQHF
TRBV6-4	NA	TRBJ2-7	NA	TGTGCCAGCAGCCTGCGGGACCGCTCCTACGAGCAGTACTTC	CASSLRDRSYEQYF
TRBV9	NA	TRBJ2-5	NA	TGTGCCAGCAGCGTCTTCACTAGCAAACAAGAGACCCAGTACTTC	CASSVFTSKQETQYF
TRBV4-2	NA	TRBJ2-5	NA	TGTGCCAGCAGCCAAGATGGGGACACTCAAGAGACCCAGTACTTC	CASSQDGDTQETQYF
TRBV30	NA	TRBJ1-1	NA	TGTGCCTGGAGTGTACGATCGTCGCGTGGCGGGGGGGAAGCTTTCTTT	CAWSVRSSRGGGEAFF
TRBV5-1	TRBD1	TRBJ1-1	NA	TGCGCCAGCAGCTGGGACAGGAGCCTTGAAGCTTTCTTT	CASSWDRSLEAFF
TRBV9	NA	TRBJ2-3	NA	TGTGCCAGCAGCGCCACTCTCGGGCGCACAGATACGCAGTATTTT	CASSATLGRTDTQYF
TRBV6-6	NA	TRBJ1-3	NA	TGTGCCAGCAGTCCCCCGGCAGGGGATTTGAAGGATTTT	CASSPPAGDLKDF
TRBV19	NA	TRBJ1-1	NA	TGTGCCAGTAGTATAATGGCGGCAGGCCGCTACGGTGAAGCTTTCTTT	CASSIMAAGRYGEAFF
TRBV14	NA	TRBJ2-7	NA	TGTGCCAGCAGCCAAGCCAACGGGCCCTACGAGCAGTACTTC	CASSQANGPYEQYF
TRBV7-3	NA	TRBJ2-1	NA	TGTGCCAGCAGCTTAACGTTCCCGTACAATGAGCAGTTCTTC	CASSLTFPYNEQFF
TRBV7-2	NA	TRBJ1-6	NA	TGTGCCAGCAGCCAACGGACAGCCCACTATAATTCACCCCTCCACTTT	CASSQRTAHYNSPLHF
TRBV6-5	NA	TRBJ2-2	few	TGTGCCAGCGGGGCGACATTTGAACACGCCGGGGAGCTGTTTTTT	CASGATFEHAGELFF
TRBV7-6	NA	TRBJ1-3	NA	TGTGCCAGCAGCTCAGACACAGGGAAAAGAAACACCATATATTTT	CASSSDTGKRNTIYF
TRBV5-1	NA	TRBJ1-4	NA	TGCGCCAGCAGCCTGGCCGGGGGAGTTAATGAAAAACTGTTTTTT	CASSLAGGVNEKLFF
TRBV2	NA	TRBJ1-4	NA	TGTGCCAGCAGCGCGTCGGCGTCCACTAATGAAAAACTGTTTTTT	CASSASASTNEKLFF
TRBV14	TRBD2	TRBJ2-3	NA	TGTGCCAGCAGCCACCTCACGGGGCGGGGGGGCCCCTCAGATACGCAGTATTTT	CASSHLTGRGGPSDTQYF
TRBV27	TRBD1	TRBJ2-7	NA	TGTGCCAGCAGAGGACAGGCCCTCCTTTCCTACGAGCAGTACTTC	CASRGQALLSYEQYF
TRBV15	TRBD2	TRBJ2-3	NA	TGTGCCACCAGCAGAGAACCGGGGGGGCGGCAAGATACGCAGTATTTT	CATSREPGGRQDTQYF
TRBV20-1	NA	TRBJ1-5	few	TGCAGTGCTAGTCCTACCCTCAATCAGCCCCAGCATTTT	CSASPTLNQPQHF
TRBV5-4	NA	TRBJ2-1	NA	TGTGCCAGCAGCTTGACACCTTACAATGAGCAGTTCTTC	CASSLTPYNEQFF
TRBV5-1	NA	TRBJ2-7	NA	TGCGCCAGCAGCTTACAAGTCGGGAACTACGAGCAGTACTTC	CASSLQVGNYEQYF
TRBV5-1	TRBD1	TRBJ2-6	NA	TGCGCCAGCAGCTTGTACGGGACAGGGGGTAGCTCTGGGGCCAACGTCCTGACTTTC	CASSLYGTGGSSGANVLTF
TRBV3-1/TRBV3-2	NA	TRBJ2-1	NA	TGTGCCAGCAGCCCGGAAGTGGGGGTTAGTGAGCAGTTCTTC	CASSPEVGVSEQFF